Following are 5 T cell receptor beta chains from one sample sequenced in a study of T cells in tuberculosis. TCRdb keeps only in-frame clones here, not all; method: immunoSEQ multiplex PCR. This sample yields about 59,000 clones, of which 81% are seen a single time; more than 10% belongs to the top ten. Thawed, overnight-rested PBMC were stained with GMM-loaded CD1B tetramer, viability dye and anti-CD3, then sorted. The lipid loaded on the CD1B tetramers was C32 glucose monomycolate from Rhodococcus equi. Sequenced material: CD1b-GMM tetramer-negative cells sorted from PBMCs. These receptors all stem from an adult woman with latent tuberculosis.

The rearrangement uses TRBV19 and TRBJ1-3; the D gene is possibly TRBD1 (6 bases). CDR1 is LNHDA, CDR2 SQIVND, per germline (reference sequence). The CDR3 sequence is 15 residues long. V dropped 8 bases and J dropped 1 base, with 15 bases sitting between them. CDR3 coding DNA: TGTGCCAGTTGCACAGGGCTGAGGTCTGGAAACACCATATATTTT. Its translation is CASCTGLRSGNTIYF.

The CDR3, as DNA: TGCGCCAGCAGCCAAGATGGACAGTACTATGGCTACACCTTC. Translated, it gives CASSQDGQYYGYTF. The gene calls are TRBV4-3 and TRBJ1-2; TRBD1 is a possible D gene (6 bases). V gave up 0 bases and J gave up 3 bases, with 8 bases separating them. The CDR3 covers 14 residues. The germline CDR1 and CDR2 sequences are LGHNA and YSLEER.

The chain links TRBV5-6 to TRBJ1-1; D is unclear. Per the germline V gene, CDR1 is SGHDT and CDR2 is YYEEEE. The CDR3 has 12 amino acids. V lost 2 bases and J lost 2, with 4 bases in between. The CDR3 loop is CASSFPNTEAFF. CDR3 DNA sequence: TGTGCCAGCAGCTTCCCAAACACTGAAGCTTTCTTT.

The chain has TRBV28 and TRBJ1-6; D not certain. Germline CDR1 MDHEN, CDR2 SYDVKM. The CDR3 spans 13 residues. V was pared by 6 bases and J by 11 bases, with 14 bases between. CDR3 loop: CASRPGVGAPLHF. The CDR3 DNA reads TGTGCCAGCAGACCGGGCGTCGGGGCACCCCTCCACTTT.

This clone was recorded once. The chain is built from TRBV27 and TRBJ2-7; 8 bases line up with TRBD1. This CDR3 is built from 11 residues. CDR1 and CDR2 (germline): MNHEY, SMNVEV (reference sequence). Trimming removed 8 bases from V and 4 bases from J; junction bases left unmatched: 1. The CDR3 nucleotides read TGTGCCAGCGGGGACAGGTACGAGCAGTACTTC. Translation gives CASGDRYEQYF.